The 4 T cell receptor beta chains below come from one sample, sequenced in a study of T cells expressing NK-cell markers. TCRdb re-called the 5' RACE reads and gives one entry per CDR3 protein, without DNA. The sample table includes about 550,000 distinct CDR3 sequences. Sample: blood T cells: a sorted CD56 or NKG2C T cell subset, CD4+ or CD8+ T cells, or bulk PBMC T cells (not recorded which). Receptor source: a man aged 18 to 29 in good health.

This CDR3 is CSARDKGSVVRDSTDTQYF. The chain is built from TRBV20-1 and TRBJ2-3; without DNA, the TCRdb call of TRBD1 cannot be checked. The germline CDR1 and CDR2 sequences are DFQATT and SNEGSKA (reference sequence). The CDR3 totals 19 residues.

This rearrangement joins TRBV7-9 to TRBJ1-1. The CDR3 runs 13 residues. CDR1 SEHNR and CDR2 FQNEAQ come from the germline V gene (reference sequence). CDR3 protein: CASSPEGNTEAFF.

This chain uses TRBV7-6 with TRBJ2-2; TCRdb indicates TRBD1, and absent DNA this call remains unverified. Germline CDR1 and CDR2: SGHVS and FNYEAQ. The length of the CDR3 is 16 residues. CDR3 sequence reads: CASSTNGQGGNGELFF.

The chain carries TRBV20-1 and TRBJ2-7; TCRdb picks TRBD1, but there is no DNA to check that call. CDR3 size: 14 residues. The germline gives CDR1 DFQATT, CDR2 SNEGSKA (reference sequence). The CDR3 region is CSARGMTGYYEQYF.